This paragraph reports one T cell receptor (beta chain). This clone has just a few counts. The specificity of this receptor is unknown. No much larger clone exists at a distance of one base, and base qualities are not known. Before use, PBMCs were isolated by Ficoll density gradient centrifugation and cryopreserved. The data are from a study of memory B cells and T cells in multiple sclerosis (dated by TCRdb to the late 2010s). Regarding the study in general: The study compared the TCR beta repertoires of autoproliferating peripheral T cells with those of brain lesion-infiltrating T cells in multiple sclerosis patients. A couple of multiple sclerosis patients were included in the TCR sequencing because brain lesions obtained at autopsy or brain-infiltrating cells obtained from biopsy were available for them. On the study overall, not on this receptor specifically: Because clone-set sizes differed between compartments, counts of shared clonotypes were influenced and normalization was required.

Germline trimming: 7 bases from V, 4 bases from J; junction bases outside gene matches: 11. Via the germline V gene, CDR1 is SNHLY and CDR2 FYNNEI. Reading from cysteine to phenylalanine, the CDR3 counts 16 amino acids. Only the CDR3 region is kept as DNA, spanning 48 bases read in frame from base 1. TCRbeta CDR3 regions were amplified from extracted genomic DNA using the immunoSEQ Platform. Multiplex PCR, high-throughput sequencing and a vendor bioinformatics pipeline were combined in the immunoSEQ assay. On the study's bioinformatics: Non-productive sequences and CDR3s shorter than 4 amino acids were excluded, and clonotype frequencies were recalculated for each sample. Shared clonotypes were identified in immunoSEQ Analyzer 2.0 as identical CDR3 amino acid, V gene and J gene sequences. Repertoire overlap was normalized by dividing shared clonotype counts by the product of both clone-set sizes, scaled by 1000 into arbitrary units. The clones in this table, taken by TCRdb from immuneACCESS, are in-frame only. Not every clone is retained; where verified, under half of the shortfall comes from an unresolved V gene, and the cause of the rest is unknown. Clone size and V and J calls were adopted from that table, with D and trimming inferred from the DNA. The sample contains fewer than 8,000 clones, 58% of them found a single time. 30% to 35% of the sample belongs to the ten largest clones.

The specimen sequenced was memory (CD45RO+) CD8+ T cells from blood. The label giving this sample's cell subset or site can be read as: CD45RO+ memory T cells sorted from peripheral blood. The V and J segments used are TRBV2 and TRBJ1-1; 11 bases in the middle match TRBD1. The sequence was obtained from a human donor with multiple sclerosis. The nucleotide sequence reads as follows: TGTGCCAGCAAATTAGATCGGGACAGGGGGTTCACTGAAGCTTTCTTT. Translated, this is CASKLDRDRGFTEAFF.